A single TCR beta chain is shown here with its context. Antigen unknown. Germline CDR1 is MNHEY and CDR2 is SVGEGT. The CDR3 is 13 residues long. V was clipped by 3 bases and J by 2 bases, with 6 bases between them. These data originate in a study of response to subunit inactivated influenza vaccine. Broader study findings: Few additional T cells are recruited per seasonal influenza vaccination, authors suggested.

TCRdb called the RT-PCR reads again in MiXCR, with one record for every CDR3 protein. The repertoire consists of under 750,000 distinct CDR3 sequences, with 10% to 15% occurring once and the leading ten covering 10%. The sequence was collected from a man in his fifties or sixties who received an inactivated influenza vaccine. The chain joins TRBV6-2 or TRBV6-3 to TRBJ2-3; D is unclear. Source: PBMCs from blood, taken on the day of vaccination. In nucleotides, the CDR3 is TGTGCCAGCAGTTATACAGTCACAGATACGCAGTATTTT. Translating gives CASSYTVTDTQYF.